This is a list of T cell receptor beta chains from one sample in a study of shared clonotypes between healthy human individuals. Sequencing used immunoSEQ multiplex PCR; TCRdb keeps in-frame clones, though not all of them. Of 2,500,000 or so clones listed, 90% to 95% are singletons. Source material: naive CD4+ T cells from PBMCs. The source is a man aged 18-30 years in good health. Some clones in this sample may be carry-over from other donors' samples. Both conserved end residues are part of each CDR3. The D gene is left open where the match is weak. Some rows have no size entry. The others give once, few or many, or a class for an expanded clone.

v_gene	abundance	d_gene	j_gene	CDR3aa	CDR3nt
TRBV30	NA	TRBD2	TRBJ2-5	CAWTSGQETQYF	TGTGCCTGGACTAGCGGGCAAGAGACCCAGTACTTC
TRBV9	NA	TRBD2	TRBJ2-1	CASSVGAGGKWDEQFF	TGTGCCAGCAGCGTAGGAGCGGGGGGAAAATGGGATGAGCAGTTCTTC
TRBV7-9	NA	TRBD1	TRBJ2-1	CASSDRGRDNEQFF	TGTGCCAGCAGCGACAGGGGGCGGGACAATGAGCAGTTCTTC
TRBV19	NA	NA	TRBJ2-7	CASEGAGTYEQYF	TGTGCCAGCGAGGGGGCGGGGACCTACGAGCAGTACTTC
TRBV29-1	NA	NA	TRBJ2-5	CSVAGRETQYF	TGCAGCGTTGCGGGCAGGGAGACCCAGTACTTC
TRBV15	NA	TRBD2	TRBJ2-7	CATSRVLGGGHSYEQYF	TGTGCCACCAGCAGAGTTCTCGGCGGGGGGCACTCCTACGAGCAGTACTTC
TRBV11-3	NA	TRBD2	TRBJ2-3	CASNPTSASEDTQYF	TGTGCCAGCAACCCTACTAGCGCCTCAGAAGATACGCAGTATTTT
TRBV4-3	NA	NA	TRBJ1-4	CASSQERAGSGEKLFF	TGCGCCAGCAGCCAAGAGCGGGCAGGCTCGGGGGAAAAACTGTTTTTT
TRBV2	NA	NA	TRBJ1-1	CASSGGYADTEAFF	TGTGCCAGCAGTGGGGGCTATGCGGACACTGAAGCTTTCTTT
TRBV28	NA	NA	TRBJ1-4	CASLTTMNEKLFF	TGTGCCAGCTTGACCACCATGAATGAAAAACTGTTTTTT
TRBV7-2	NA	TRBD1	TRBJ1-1	CASSPGGWETEAFF	TGTGCCAGCAGCCCAGGGGGGTGGGAGACTGAAGCTTTCTTT
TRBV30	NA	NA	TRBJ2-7	CAWRKGPSYEQYF	TGTGCCTGGAGGAAGGGGCCCTCCTACGAGCAGTACTTC
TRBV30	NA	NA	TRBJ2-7	CAWSDPRRGLRYEQYF	TGTGCCTGGAGTGACCCCCGGCGGGGACTCCGGTACGAGCAGTACTTC
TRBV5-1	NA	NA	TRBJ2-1	CASSFPVGSFYNEQFF	TGCGCCAGCAGCTTCCCGGTCGGCAGTTTCTACAATGAGCAGTTCTTC
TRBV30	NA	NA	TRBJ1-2	CAWTSDTHYGYTF	TGTGCCTGGACATCGGACACCCACTATGGCTACACCTTC
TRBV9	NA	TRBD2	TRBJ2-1	CASSRLGLAAYNEQFF	TGTGCCAGCAGCAGATTGGGACTAGCGGCCTACAATGAGCAGTTCTTC
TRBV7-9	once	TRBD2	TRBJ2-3	CASSVYSGRADTQYF	TGTGCCAGCAGCGTTTATAGCGGGAGGGCAGATACGCAGTATTTT
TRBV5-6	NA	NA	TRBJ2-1	CASSPEGVNEQFF	TGTGCCAGCAGCCCCGAAGGGGTCAATGAGCAGTTCTTC
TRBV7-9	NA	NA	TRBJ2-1	CASSPQVGSYNEQFF	TGTGCCAGCAGCCCTCAGGTCGGATCCTACAATGAGCAGTTCTTC
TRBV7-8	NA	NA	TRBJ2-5	CASSSRGGGPPRETQYF	TGTGCCAGCAGCTCGCGCGGTGGGGGACCCCCGCGGGAGACCCAGTACTTC
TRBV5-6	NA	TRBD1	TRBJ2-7	CASSFGRDREHF	TGTGCCAGCAGCTTCGGGCGGGACAGGGAGCACTTC
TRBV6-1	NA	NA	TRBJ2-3	CASSGGLSSTDTQYF	TGTGCCAGCAGTGGGGGACTGTCTAGCACAGATACGCAGTATTTT
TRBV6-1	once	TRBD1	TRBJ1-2	CASNPGDSFYGYTF	TGTGCCAGCAACCCGGGGGACAGTTTCTATGGCTACACCTTC
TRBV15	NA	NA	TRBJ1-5	CATSREISQPQHF	TGTGCCACCAGCAGAGAGATAAGTCAGCCCCAGCATTTT
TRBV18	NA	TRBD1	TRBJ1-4	CASSPRQGDNEKLFF	TGTGCCAGCTCACCTCGACAGGGGGATAATGAAAAACTGTTTTTT
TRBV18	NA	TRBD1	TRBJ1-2	CASSPGTGGSYGYTF	TGTGCCAGCTCACCCGGGACAGGGGGCTCCTATGGCTACACCTTC
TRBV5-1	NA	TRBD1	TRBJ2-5	CASSSGTGSETQYF	TGCGCCAGCAGCTCGGGGACAGGGAGCGAGACCCAGTACTTC
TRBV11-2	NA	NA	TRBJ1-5	CASSFTGNQPQHF	TGTGCCAGCAGCTTCACAGGGAATCAGCCCCAGCATTTT
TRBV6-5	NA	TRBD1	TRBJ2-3	CASRRLGQGSDTQYF	TGTGCCAGCAGAAGGCTCGGACAGGGCTCAGATACGCAGTATTTT
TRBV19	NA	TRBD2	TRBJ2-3	CATNRGLAGSRDTQYF	TGTGCCACCAATCGTGGACTAGCGGGATCTCGAGATACGCAGTATTTT
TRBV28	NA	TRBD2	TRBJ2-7	CASSSPGGSVGEQYF	TGTGCCAGCAGTTCGCCCGGGGGGAGTGTCGGCGAGCAGTACTTC
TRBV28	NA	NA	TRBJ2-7	CASSDYRSYEQYF	TGTGCCAGCAGCGACTACCGCTCCTACGAGCAGTACTTC
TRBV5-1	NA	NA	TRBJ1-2	CASSNDGGYGYTF	TGCGCCAGCTCAAACGACGGGGGGTATGGCTACACCTTC
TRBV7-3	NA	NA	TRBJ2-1	CASSFQAGSYNEQFF	TGTGCCAGCAGCTTCCAGGCGGGATCCTACAATGAGCAGTTCTTC
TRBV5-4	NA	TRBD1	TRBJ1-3	CASSQGQMDTIYF	TGTGCCAGCAGCCAGGGACAGATGGACACCATATATTTT
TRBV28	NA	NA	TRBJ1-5	CASSPGTSRDQPQHF	TGTGCCAGCAGTCCCGGGACATCAAGGGATCAGCCCCAGCATTTT
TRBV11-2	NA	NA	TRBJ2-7	CASSLGGKSYEQYF	TGTGCCAGCAGCTTAGGCGGCAAATCCTACGAGCAGTACTTC
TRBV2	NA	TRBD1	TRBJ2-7	CASREGQVFYYEQYF	TGTGCCAGCAGAGAGGGACAGGTGTTCTACTACGAGCAGTACTTC
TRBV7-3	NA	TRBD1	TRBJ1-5	CASSPGQGGQPQHF	TGTGCCAGCAGCCCCGGACAGGGCGGACAGCCCCAGCATTTT
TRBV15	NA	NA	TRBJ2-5	CATSRQETQYF	TGTGCCACCAGCAGACAAGAGACCCAGTACTTC
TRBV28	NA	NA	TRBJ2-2	CASSLLGARNTGELFF	TGTGCCAGCAGTTTATTGGGGGCTCGAAACACCGGGGAGCTGTTTTTT
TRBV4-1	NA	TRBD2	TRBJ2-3	CASSQRTGEIAGGPGGTDTQYF	TGCGCCAGCAGCCAACGGACAGGGGAGATAGCGGGAGGGCCAGGAGGCACAGATACGCAGTATTTT
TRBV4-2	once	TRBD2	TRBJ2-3	CASSPRTSGASTDTQYF	TGTGCCAGCAGCCCAAGGACTAGCGGGGCTAGCACAGATACGCAGTATTTT
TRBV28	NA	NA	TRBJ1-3	CASSRDWVSYF	TGTGCCAGCAGCCGGGACTGGGTCAGTTATTTT
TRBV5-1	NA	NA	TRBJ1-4	CASSWGDPAGKLFF	TGCGCCAGCAGCTGGGGAGACCCCGCCGGTAAACTGTTTTTT
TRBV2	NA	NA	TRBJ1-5	CASSERSSNQPQHF	TGTGCCAGCAGTGAACGGAGTAGCAATCAGCCCCAGCATTTT
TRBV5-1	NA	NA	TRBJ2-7	CASSLVAGSYEQYF	TGCGCCAGCAGCTTGGTCGCGGGGAGCTACGAGCAGTACTTC
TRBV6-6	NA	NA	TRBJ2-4	CASSPDRGAKNIQYF	TGTGCCAGCAGCCCAGACAGAGGGGCCAAAAACATTCAGTACTTC
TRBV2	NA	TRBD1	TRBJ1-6	CASSGQGGDSPLHF	TGTGCCAGCAGCGGACAGGGAGGTGATTCACCCCTCCACTTT
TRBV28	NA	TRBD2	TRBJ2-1	CASSLVASGRLNEQFF	TGTGCCAGCAGTTTGGTGGCTAGCGGGAGGTTAAATGAGCAGTTCTTC
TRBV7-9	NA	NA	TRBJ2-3	CASSLSADTQYF	TGTGCCAGCAGCTTAAGTGCCGATACGCAGTATTTT
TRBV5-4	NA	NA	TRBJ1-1	CASSASPGPSTEAFF	TGTGCCAGCAGCGCCAGCCCCGGTCCGTCCACTGAAGCTTTCTTT
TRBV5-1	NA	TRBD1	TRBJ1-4	CASSFGQGHEKLFF	TGCGCCAGCAGCTTTGGACAGGGTCATGAAAAACTGTTTTTT
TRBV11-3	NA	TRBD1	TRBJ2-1	CASSLGGNRGGQFF	TGTGCCAGCAGCTTAGGAGGCAACAGGGGTGGGCAGTTCTTC
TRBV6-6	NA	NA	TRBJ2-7	CASSYSPGPSYEQYF	TGTGCCAGCAGTTACTCGCCGGGTCCCTCTTACGAGCAGTACTTC